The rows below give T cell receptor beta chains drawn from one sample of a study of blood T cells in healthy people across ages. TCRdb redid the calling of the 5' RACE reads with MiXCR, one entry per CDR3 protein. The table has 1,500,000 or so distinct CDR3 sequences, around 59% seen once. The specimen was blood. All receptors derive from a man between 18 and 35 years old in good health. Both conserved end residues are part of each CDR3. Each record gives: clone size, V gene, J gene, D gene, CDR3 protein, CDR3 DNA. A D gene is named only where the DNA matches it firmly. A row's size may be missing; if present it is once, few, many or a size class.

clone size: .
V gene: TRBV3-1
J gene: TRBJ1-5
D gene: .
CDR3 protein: CASSQTQWGNQPQHF
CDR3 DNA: TGTGCCAGCAGCCAAACCCAGTGGGGCAATCAGCCCCAGCATTTT

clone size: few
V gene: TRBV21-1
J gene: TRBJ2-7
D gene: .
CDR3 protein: CARTQGQRCYEQYF
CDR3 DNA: TGTGCCAGAACTCAGGGTCAGCGATGCTACGAGCAGTACTTC

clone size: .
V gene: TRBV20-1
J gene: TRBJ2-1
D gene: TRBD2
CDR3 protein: CSASKLAGDWDEQFF
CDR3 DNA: TGCAGTGCTAGTAAACTAGCGGGAGACTGGGATGAGCAGTTCTTC

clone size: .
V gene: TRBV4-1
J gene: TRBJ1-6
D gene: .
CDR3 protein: CASRTTGTSNSPLHF
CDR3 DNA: TGCGCCAGCAGGACGACCGGGACGAGTAATTCACCCCTCCACTTT

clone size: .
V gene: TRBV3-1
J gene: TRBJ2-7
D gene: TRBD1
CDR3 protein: CASSQGATGDYEQYF
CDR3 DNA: TGTGCCAGCAGCCAAGGCGCGACAGGGGACTACGAGCAGTACTTC

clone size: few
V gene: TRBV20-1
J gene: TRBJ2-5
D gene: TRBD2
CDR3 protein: CSASALGGGTGETQYF
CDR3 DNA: TGCAGTGCTAGTGCCCTCGGCGGGGGTACGGGGGAGACCCAGTACTTC

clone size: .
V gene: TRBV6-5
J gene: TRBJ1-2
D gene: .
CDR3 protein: CASSFRDNGYTF
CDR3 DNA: TGTGCCAGCAGTTTCCGGGACAATGGCTACACCTTC

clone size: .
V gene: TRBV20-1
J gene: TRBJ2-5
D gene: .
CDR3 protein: CSARDPLGANGNNEQYF
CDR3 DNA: TGCAGTGCTAGAGATCCCCTGGGGGCGAACGGCAACAATGAGCAGTACTTC

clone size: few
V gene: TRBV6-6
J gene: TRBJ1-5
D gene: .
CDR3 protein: CASNVGSNQPQHF
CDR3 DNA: TGTGCCAGCAACGTGGGTAGCAATCAGCCCCAGCATTTT

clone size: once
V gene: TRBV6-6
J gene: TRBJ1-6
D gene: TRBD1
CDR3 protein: CASRAGQESNSPLHF
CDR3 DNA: TGTGCCAGCAGGGCCGGACAGGAGAGCAATTCACCCCTCCACTTT

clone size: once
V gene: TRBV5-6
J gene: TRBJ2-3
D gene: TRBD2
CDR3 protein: CASSFDQGLTTDTQYF
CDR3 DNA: TGTGCCAGCAGCTTTGACCAGGGACTAACCACAGATACGCAGTATTTT

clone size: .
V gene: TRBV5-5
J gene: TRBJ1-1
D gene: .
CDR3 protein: CASSSQAVGTEAFF
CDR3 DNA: TGTGCCAGCAGTTCCCAGGCCGTGGGCACTGAAGCTTTCTTT

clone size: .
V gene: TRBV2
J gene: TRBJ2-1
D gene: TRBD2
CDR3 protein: CATLDPLAGGPGSLDEQFF
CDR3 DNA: TGTGCCACCCTCGATCCACTAGCGGGAGGGCCCGGTTCCCTCGATGAGCAGTTCTTC

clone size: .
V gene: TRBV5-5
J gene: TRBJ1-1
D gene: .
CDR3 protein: CASSPVVGNTEAFF
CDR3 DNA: TGTGCCAGCAGCCCGGTGGTGGGTAACACTGAAGCTTTCTTT

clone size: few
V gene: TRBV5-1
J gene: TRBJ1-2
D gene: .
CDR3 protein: CASSWGGVDGYTF
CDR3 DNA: TGCGCCAGCAGCTGGGGGGGCGTAGATGGCTACACCTTC

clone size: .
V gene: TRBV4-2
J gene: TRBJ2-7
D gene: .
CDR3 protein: CASSPANPGRNYEQYF
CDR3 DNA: TGTGCCAGCAGCCCTGCCAATCCCGGGCGAAACTACGAGCAGTACTTC

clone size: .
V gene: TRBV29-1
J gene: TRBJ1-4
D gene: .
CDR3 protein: CSVRVEGEKLFF
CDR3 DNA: TGCAGCGTTAGGGTAGAAGGTGAAAAACTGTTTTTT

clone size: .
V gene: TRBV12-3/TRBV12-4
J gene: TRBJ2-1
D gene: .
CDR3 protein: CASSLSVEQFF
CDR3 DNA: TGTGCCAGCAGTTTGTCAGTGGAGCAGTTCTTC

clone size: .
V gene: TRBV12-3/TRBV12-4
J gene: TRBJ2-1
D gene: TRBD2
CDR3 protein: CASSIRGTSGRAREQFF
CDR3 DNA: TGTGCCAGCAGTATTCGGGGGACTAGCGGGAGGGCAAGGGAGCAGTTCTTC

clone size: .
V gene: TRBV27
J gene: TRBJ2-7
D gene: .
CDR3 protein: CASSPHRQAISYEQYF
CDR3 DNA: TGTGCCAGCAGTCCCCACCGACAGGCTATTTCCTACGAGCAGTACTTC

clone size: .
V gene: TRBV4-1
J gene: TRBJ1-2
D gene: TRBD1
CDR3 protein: CASSHPALDRRDGYTF
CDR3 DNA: TGCGCCAGCAGCCATCCTGCCCTGGACAGGCGAGATGGCTACACCTTC

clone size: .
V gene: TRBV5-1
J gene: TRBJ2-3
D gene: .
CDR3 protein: CASSYRDWTDGQYF
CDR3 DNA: TGCGCCAGCAGCTACCGGGACTGGACAGACGGGCAGTATTTT

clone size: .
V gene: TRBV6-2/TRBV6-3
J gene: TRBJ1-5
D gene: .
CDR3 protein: CASSYGRFQPQHF
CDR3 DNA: TGTGCCAGCAGTTACGGTAGGTTTCAGCCCCAGCATTTT

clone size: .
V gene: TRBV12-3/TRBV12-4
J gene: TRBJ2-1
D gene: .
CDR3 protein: CASSSGLVMGEQFF
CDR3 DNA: TGTGCCAGCAGTTCGGGGCTAGTAATGGGTGAGCAGTTCTTC

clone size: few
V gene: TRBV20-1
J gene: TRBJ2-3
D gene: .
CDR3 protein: CSATDRDTQYF
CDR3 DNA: TGCAGTGCTACGGACCGAGATACGCAGTATTTT

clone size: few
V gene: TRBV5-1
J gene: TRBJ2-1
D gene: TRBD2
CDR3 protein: CASSLGGTSGYNEQFF
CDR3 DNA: TGTGCCAGCAGCCTAGGGGGGACTAGCGGCTACAATGAGCAGTTCTTC

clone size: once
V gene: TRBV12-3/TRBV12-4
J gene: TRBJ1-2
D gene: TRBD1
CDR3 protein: CASSSPQGGSYGYTF
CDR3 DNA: TGTGCCAGCAGTTCCCCGCAAGGGGGCTCCTATGGCTACACCTTC

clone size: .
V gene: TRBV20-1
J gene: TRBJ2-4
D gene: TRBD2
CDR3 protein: CSARSSGRNIQYF
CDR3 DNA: TGCAGTGCTAGGAGTAGCGGGCGAAACATTCAGTACTTC

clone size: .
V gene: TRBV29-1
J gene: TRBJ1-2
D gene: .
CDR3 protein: CSVEPPDAVFGRGSYTF
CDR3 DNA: TGCAGCGTTGAACCACCGGACGCGGTTTTTGGGCGAGGGAGCTACACCTTC

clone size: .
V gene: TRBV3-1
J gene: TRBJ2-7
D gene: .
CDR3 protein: CASSQGPILYEQYF
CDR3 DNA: TGTGCCAGCAGCCAAGGTCCTATTCTCTACGAGCAGTACTTC

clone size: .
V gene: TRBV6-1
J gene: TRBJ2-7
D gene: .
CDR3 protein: CASSEAQTYEQYF
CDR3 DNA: TGTGCCAGCAGTGAAGCGCAAACCTACGAGCAGTACTTC

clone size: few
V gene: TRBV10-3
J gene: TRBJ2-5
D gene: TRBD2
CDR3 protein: CASGNGGDQETQYF
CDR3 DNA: TGTGCCAGCGGGAATGGGGGGGACCAAGAGACCCAGTACTTC

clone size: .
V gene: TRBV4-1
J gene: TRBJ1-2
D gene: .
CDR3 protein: CASSQGGASYGYTF
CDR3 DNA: TGCGCCAGCAGCCAAGGAGGGGCGTCCTATGGCTACACCTTC

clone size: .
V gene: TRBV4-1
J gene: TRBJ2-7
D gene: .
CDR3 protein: CASSQEAAHSYEQYF
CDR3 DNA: TGCGCCAGCAGCCAAGAGGCAGCCCACTCCTACGAGCAGTACTTC

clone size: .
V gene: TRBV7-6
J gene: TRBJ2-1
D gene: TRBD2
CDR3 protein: CASTRLGLAGVNEQFF
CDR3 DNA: TGTGCCAGCACTCGGTTAGGCCTAGCGGGAGTTAATGAGCAGTTCTTC

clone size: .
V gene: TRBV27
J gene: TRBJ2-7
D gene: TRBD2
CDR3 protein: CASSLYARLAGGKEQYF
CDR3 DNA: TGTGCCAGCAGTTTATACGCCCGGCTAGCGGGAGGGAAAGAGCAGTACTTC